A selection of T cell receptor beta chains follows, all from one sample in a study of shared clonotypes between healthy human individuals. The assay was immunoSEQ multiplex PCR, and TCRdb's table has in-frame clones only and misses some. The table lists some 2,000,000 clones, 90% to 95% of them singletons, with 0.13% in the top ten. Source material: naive CD4+ T cells sorted from blood. Source of these receptors: a man between 18 and 29 years old in good health. CDR3s leave out the opening cysteine and the closing phenylalanine or tryptophan. Each record gives: D gene, V gene, J gene, CDR3 protein. The D gene is left open where the match is weak.

>TRBD2|TRBV2|TRBJ2-1
ASRLLIAGVRGNEQF
>NA|TRBV4-3|TRBJ2-1
ASSQSREGRGTSSYNEQF
>NA|TRBV2|TRBJ2-2
AGRPNTGELF
>NA|TRBV18|TRBJ2-2
ASGSRGTGELF
>NA|TRBV28|TRBJ1-1
ASPSPSRTEAF
>TRBD2|TRBV6-5|TRBJ2-7
ASSYLAGAYEQY
>TRBD1|TRBV25-1|TRBJ2-7
ASSEAGQGFYEQY
>NA|TRBV2|TRBJ2-2
ASSDSRVGGELF
>NA|TRBV7-6|TRBJ1-2
ASSSQASGLRNYGYT
>TRBD2|TRBV7-2|TRBJ2-1
ASSLATGGGYNEQF
>TRBD1|TRBV18|TRBJ2-2
ASSLSTGTTGELF
>NA|TRBV29-1|TRBJ2-1
SVVRGGNEQF
>NA|TRBV19|TRBJ2-7
ASSKSGFEQY
>NA|TRBV28|TRBJ1-1
ASSLPENTEAF
>NA|TRBV5-1|TRBJ1-5
ASSLESRQGNQPQH
>NA|TRBV7-9|TRBJ2-4
ASWEDSKNIQY
>NA|TRBV6-1|TRBJ2-1
ASSEASRGWF
>NA|TRBV7-9|TRBJ2-5
ASILGTHQETQY
>TRBD2|TRBV5-1|TRBJ2-1
ASSPGLANEQF
>NA|TRBV9|TRBJ1-1
ASSVDVDTEAF
>TRBD1|TRBV7-3|TRBJ2-1
ASSYRGDYNEQF
>NA|TRBV6-1|TRBJ1-1
ASRAGVNTEAF
>NA|TRBV7-8|TRBJ1-3
ASSFGAASSGNTIY
>NA|TRBV7-2|TRBJ1-6
ASSERTLQGGSPLH
>NA|TRBV10-2|TRBJ1-6
ASSSTLNSPLH
>NA|TRBV18|TRBJ2-1
ASSPPPSQGNEQF
>TRBD2|TRBV2|TRBJ2-7
ASSEKAGGSYEQY
>NA|TRBV11-2|TRBJ2-4
ASSLGALLAKNIQY
>TRBD1|TRBV27|TRBJ1-2
ASSSSTGEPYT
>NA|TRBV7-9|TRBJ1-2
ASAGAATGYT
>NA|TRBV5-1|TRBJ1-2
ASSRIPRGALFGYT
>TRBD2|TRBV5-6|TRBJ2-1
ASSLASGGYNEQF
>NA|TRBV30|TRBJ1-5
AWGPGNPRQPQH
>TRBD2|TRBV7-2|TRBJ2-7
ASSLIETSGSREQY
>NA|TRBV9|TRBJ2-1
ASSVAPGSRDNEQF
>NA|TRBV2|TRBJ2-3
ASTREPTDTQY
>NA|TRBV6-6|TRBJ1-5
ASSYGEGLSNQPQH